Listed here are 17 T cell receptor beta chains from one sample, sequenced in a study of tumor and adjacent non-tumor tissue in lung cancer. Three rounds of nested PCR, following a modified ARM-PCR protocol, produced the TCRbeta library. One entry per CDR3 protein, called by TCRdb with MiXCR from the multiplex PCR reads. The sample holds some 73,000 distinct CDR3 sequences, roughly 80% seen once. The template was RNA from unsorted bulk tissue. The normal lung tissue was taken more than 3 cm from the tumor edge. The source material was distant non-tumor lung tissue. The receptor set was obtained from a man between 60 and 75 years old with non-small cell lung cancer.

Turning to this clonotype: This could be a read error, since a much larger clone is one nucleotide away. The V and J genes are TRBV28 and TRBJ1-1; perhaps TRBD1 as D (6 bases). Looked up from germline, CDR1 is MDHEN and CDR2 is SYDVKM. The CDR3 has 15 residues. CDR3 sequence: CACSLGGLVNTEAFF. CDR3 nucleotide sequence: TGTGCCTGCAGTTTAGGGGGACTGGTGAACACTGAAGCTTTCTTT.

A word on this clonotype: A read error may be the cause here, since a much bigger clone is one base away. The chain links TRBV5-6 to TRBJ2-7, with D possibly being TRBD2 (5 bases). The CDR3 spans 12 residues. CDR1 and CDR2 (germline): SGHDT, YYEEEE. The V and J ends lost 5 bases and 6 bases respectively, with 12 bases between them. The CDR3 region has the DNA TGTGCCAGCAGTTGCGACTACGGCGAGCAGTACTTC. Amino acids: CASSCDYGEQYF.

For this clonotype: A junction end diverges from the germline sequence, so it may reflect a read error. V is TRBV6-1 and J is TRBJ1-1; D is undetermined. This CDR3 has 14 residues. Germline V lookup: CDR1 MNHNS, CDR2 SASEGT. DNA for the CDR3: TGTGTCAGCAGGTCGAGACATCTAAATACTGAAGCTTTCTTT. Amino acids: CVSRSRHLNTEAFF.

In the case of this clonotype: This may be a read error: a much more frequent sequence differs by one nucleotide. The chain uses TRBV6-5 and TRBJ1-6; maybe TRBD1 (5 bases). The germline gives CDR1 MNHEY, CDR2 SVGAGI. Deletions cut 5 bases from V and 9 bases from J, with 17 bases between. The CDR3 is 15 residues long. The CDR3 region has the DNA TGTGCCAGCAGTATCGGGGCCCTGAGGGGTTCACCCCTCCACTTT. It encodes CASSIGALRGSPLHF.

This clonotype was seen only once. One end of the junction does not line up with germline, which may come from a read error. The rearrangement links TRBV4-3 to TRBJ2-1; D uncertain. The CDR3 loop spans 16 amino acids. The germline gives CDR1 LGHNA, CDR2 YSLEER. The CDR3 coding sequence is TGCGCCAACAGCCAAGATCGAGCACAGACCTATAATGAGCAGTTCTTC. Residues: CANSQDRAQTYNEQFF.

Notes on this clonotype: A read error may be the cause here, since a much bigger clone is one base away. V is TRBV4-3 and J is TRBJ2-1; 12 bases are shared with TRBD2. Germline CDR1 and CDR2: LGHNA and YSLEER. This CDR3 spans 17 amino acids. The trim removed 2 bases at V and 15 bases at J, leaving 17 bases unmatched. This CDR3 reads CASSQKSSASGRACLFF. The CDR3 nucleotides are TGCGCCAGCAGCCAAAAATCGTCGGCTAGCGGGAGGGCCTGTCTGTTCTTC.

As to this clonotype: At one end the junction does not follow the germline gene, possibly because of a read error. V is TRBV7-9 and J is TRBJ1-1; D unresolved. Looked up from germline, CDR1 is SEHNR and CDR2 is FQNEAQ (reference sequence). CDR3 length equals 13 residues. The CDR3 bases are TGTGCCAGCAACATCCCTGGGAACTCTGAAGCTTTCTTT. Its translation is CASNIPGNSEAFF.

Regarding this clonotype: Likely a read error: the CDR3 ends without its conserved phenylalanine or tryptophan. J is TRBJ2-7 and V is TRBV11-1; no reliable D call. Germline V CDR1 and CDR2: SGHAT, FQDESV (reference sequence). Trimming left V 5 bases short and J 5 bases short, with 19 bases between. This CDR3 has 15 residues. DNA of the CDR3: TGTGCCAGCAGCAGGAATAGCAGGACGGCAGACGAGCAGTACCTC. Translating gives CASSRNSRTADEQYL.

As to this clonotype: The CDR3 carries no conserved terminal phenylalanine or tryptophan, so it likely arises from a read error. The genes are TRBV28 and TRBJ2-7, with D unclear. The length of the CDR3 is 10 residues. Germline CDR1 and CDR2: MDHEN and SYDVKM. V lost 7 bases, J lost 3 bases, and 4 bases lay in between. Written as DNA, the CDR3 is TGTGCCAGCAATCGCTACGAGCAGTACTCC. This translates into CASNRYEQYS.

The chain couples TRBV29-1 to TRBJ1-2; TRBD1 might be the D (5 bases). CDR3 size: 13 residues. CDR1 SQVTM and CDR2 ANQGSEA come from the germline V gene. CDR3 bases: TGCAGTATTGATCCAGGGTTGAACTATGGCTACACCTTC. This sequence encodes CSIDPGLNYGYTF.

Note on this clonotype: Sequence at one end of the junction differs from germline and may be a read error. This chain uses TRBV28 with TRBJ2-7; 10 nucleotides agree with TRBD2. CDR1 and CDR2 from the germline V gene are MDHEN and SYDVKM. This CDR3 has 17 amino acids. The DNA of the CDR3 is TGTGCCAACAGTTTATTTGGGGCTAGCGGGAGACTCTACGAGCAATACTTC. It codes for CANSLFGASGRLYEQYF.

Sample share makes this clonotype medium-sized. The chain is built from TRBV4-2 and TRBJ2-7, with D tentatively TRBD2 (6 bases). CDR3 length equals 15 residues. V shed 0 bases and J shed 2 bases, with 11 bases lying between them. The germline V gene encodes CDR1 LGHNA and CDR2 YNFKEQ. CDR3 amino acids: CASSQDSGVPYEQYF. The CDR3, as DNA: TGTGCCAGCAGCCAAGATTCGGGAGTCCCCTACGAGCAGTACTTC.

Within the sample, this clonotype is medium-sized. V usage is TRBV11-1 and J usage is TRBJ2-1, with D maybe TRBD2 (6 bases). The germline CDR1 and CDR2 sequences are SGHAT and FQDESV (reference sequence). The CDR3 runs 18 residues. The ends were cut back, 0 bases at V and 11 bases at J, with 26 bases in the middle. CDR3 DNA: TGTGCCAGCAGCTTAGCGCAAGTCTATGCGGGGCAGATCCCCCAGCAGTTCTTC. This translates into CASSLAQVYAGQIPQQFF.

Concerning this clonotype: One end of the junction is discordant with germline, which a read error may explain. V and J are TRBV4-2 and TRBJ2-1, with TRBD2 matching 10 bases. Germline CDR1 and CDR2: LGHNA and YNFKEQ. The CDR3 length is 17 residues. The CDR3 region is CVSSQDNLGAGGYEQSF. In nucleotides, the CDR3 is TGTGTCAGCAGCCAAGACAACTTAGGAGCGGGAGGGTATGAGCAGTCCTTC.

Comment on this clonotype: Possible read error: a much larger clone is one base away. The genes are TRBV20-1 and TRBJ2-3; 9 nucleotides agree with TRBD2. V shed 8 bases and J 2 bases; nucleotides not matched to a gene: 23. Germline V lookup: CDR1 DFQATT, CDR2 SNEGSKA (reference sequence). CDR3 length: 19 amino acids. This CDR3 reads CSSTTLGLADSGLTDTQYF. The CDR3 DNA sequence: TGCAGTTCGACCACCCTGGGACTAGCCGACAGTGGGCTCACAGATACGCAGTATTTT.

In the case of this clonotype: The CDR3 does not close with the conserved phenylalanine or tryptophan, likely indicating a read error. V usage is TRBV29-1 and J usage is TRBJ2-2; D is uncertain. Looked up from germline, CDR1 is SQVTM and CDR2 is ANQGSEA. V gave up 4 bases and J gave up 6 bases, with 9 bases separating them. The CDR3 consists of 12 residues. The chain's CDR3 is CSVGRHSGELFI. Written as DNA, the CDR3 is TGCAGCGTTGGACGACATTCCGGGGAGCTGTTTATT.

The genes are TRBV29-1 and TRBJ2-2; D is perhaps TRBD2 (5 bases). Germline CDR1 and CDR2: SQVTM and ANQGSEA. The CDR3 runs 14 residues. Trimming took off 7 bases at V and 14 bases at J, with 26 bases between the two ends. The CDR3 DNA reads as TGCAGCGGCCAGGAAGCAGGAGACACCGGGAATCTGTTTTTT. As protein: CSGQEAGDTGNLFF.